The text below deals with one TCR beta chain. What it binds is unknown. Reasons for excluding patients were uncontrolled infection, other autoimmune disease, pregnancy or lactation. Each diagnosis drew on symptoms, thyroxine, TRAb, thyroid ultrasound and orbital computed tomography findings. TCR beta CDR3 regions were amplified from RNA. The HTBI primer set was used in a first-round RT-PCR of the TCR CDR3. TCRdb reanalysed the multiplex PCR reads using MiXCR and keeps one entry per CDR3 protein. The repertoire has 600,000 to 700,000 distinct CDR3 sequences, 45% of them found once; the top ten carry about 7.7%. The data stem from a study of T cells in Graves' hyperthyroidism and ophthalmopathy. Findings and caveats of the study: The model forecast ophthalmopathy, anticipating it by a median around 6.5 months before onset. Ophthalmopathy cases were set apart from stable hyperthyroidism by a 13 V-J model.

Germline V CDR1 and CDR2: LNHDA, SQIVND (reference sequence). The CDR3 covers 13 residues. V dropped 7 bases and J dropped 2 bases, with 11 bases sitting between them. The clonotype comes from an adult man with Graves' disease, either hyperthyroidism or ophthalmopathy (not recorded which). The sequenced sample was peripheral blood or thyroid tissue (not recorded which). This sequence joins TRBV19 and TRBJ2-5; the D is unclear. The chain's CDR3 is CASKGSGQETQYF. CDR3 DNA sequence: TGTGCCAGTAAAGGGTCAGGACAAGAGACCCAGTACTTC.